This is a list of T cell receptor beta chains from one sample in a study of CD8 T cells in ankylosing spondylitis. One entry per CDR3 protein results from TCRdb running MiXCR on the 5' RACE reads. The table has 300,000 to 350,000 distinct CDR3 sequences, about a fifth seen once. The sample was blood, either unsorted or a sorted T cell fraction (not recorded which). The source is a female donor with ankylosing spondylitis or in good health (not recorded which). CDR3s include the opening cysteine and the closing phenylalanine or tryptophan.

>TRBJ2-3|TRBV24-1
CATSDPGLAGTDTQYF
>TRBJ1-2|TRBV7-3
CASSYGYTF
>TRBJ2-5|TRBV6-2/TRBV6-3
CASGLTGRETQYF
>TRBJ2-1|TRBV5-1
CASSPGLAGELYEQFF
>TRBJ2-1|TRBV30
CAHSSAGGNEQFF
>TRBJ1-1|TRBV5-1
CASSLESGGVTEAFF
>TRBJ2-1|TRBV12-3/TRBV12-4
CASSPRSLGGVVEQFF
>TRBJ2-7|TRBV7-2
CASSLESGFYEQYF
>TRBJ2-5|TRBV20-1
CSARKELIQETQYF
>TRBJ2-2|TRBV7-2
CASSYPGVSASGELFF
>TRBJ2-5|TRBV7-2
CASTDLAGGPGTQYF
>TRBJ1-1|TRBV12-3/TRBV12-4
CASSLKPGGEAFF
>TRBJ1-4|TRBV5-5
CASSGTQGAPGELFF
>TRBJ2-3|TRBV9
CASRGLRSTDTQYF
>TRBJ2-1|TRBV29-1
CSAKGLAGFSYNEQFF
>TRBJ2-2|TRBV5-1
CASSLGANTGELFF
>TRBJ2-2|TRBV7-2
CASSISTGRELFF
>TRBJ2-5|TRBV20-1
CSASLAGSKETQYF
>TRBJ2-3|TRBV6-2/TRBV6-3
CASSRSGRTDTQYF
>TRBJ2-7|TRBV6-5
CASSSRRQGASRQYF
>TRBJ2-1|TRBV12-3/TRBV12-4
CASSNPSGRASDEQFF
>TRBJ2-1|TRBV3-1
CASKTLDNEQFF
>TRBJ2-3|TRBV15
CATSRDRGWGTDTQYF
>TRBJ1-2|TRBV12-3/TRBV12-4
CASSFGQGPIYGYTF
>TRBJ2-2|TRBV19
CASSAPGQGVTGELFF
>TRBJ1-6|TRBV11-2
CASSFSSRWHRAGSPLHF
>TRBJ2-7|TRBV12-3/TRBV12-4
CASRSGREYEQYF
>TRBJ2-7|TRBV28
CASRLRWGNEQYF
>TRBJ1-5|TRBV6-1
CASSDRTRGNQPQHF
>TRBJ2-7|TRBV5-1
CASSLGETRASEQYF
>TRBJ1-5|TRBV20-1
CSALRRGTVNQPQHF
>TRBJ2-7|TRBV11-2
CASSPRPGLAGVSYEQYF